The entry below gives a single T cell receptor beta chain sequence along with its context. Its antigen is unknown. Sequencing used immunoSEQ multiplex PCR; TCRdb keeps in-frame clones, though not all of them. The data contain 25,000 to 35,000 clones, about 63% of them singletons. The data derive from a study of vaccination effects on CD4 cells after COVID-19. General study results and limits: Clones that were induced by infection or by vaccine showed marked contraction late after vaccination. Limitations: small convalescent group and missing early post-infection timepoints.

Antigen-specific CD4+ T cell clonotypes were called by their expansion after viral peptide-pool culture in ViraFEST. CD4+ T cell isolation took place after 10 days of culture. Vaccinated participants had no history of SARS-CoV-2 infection and tested negative for nucleocapsid antibodies. About 2 million PBMC were placed in each well, which was supplemented with 10 IU/ml IL-2 and around 10 ug/ml peptides. The clonotype originates from a human donor who received a COVID-19 vaccine. The sequenced sample was CD4+ T cells from PBMCs cultured with HCoV-229E spike peptides, obtained before COVID-19 vaccination.

CDR3: CAWSVQREQFF. CDR3 coding DNA: TGTGCCTGGAGTGTACAGCGGGAGCAGTTCTTC. The chain uses TRBV30 and TRBJ2-1; weak D call: TRBD2 (5 bases). Deletions cut 0 bases from V and 10 bases from J, with 7 bases between. CDR3 length: 11 amino acids. Germline CDR1 reads GTSNPN; CDR2 reads SVGIG (reference sequence).